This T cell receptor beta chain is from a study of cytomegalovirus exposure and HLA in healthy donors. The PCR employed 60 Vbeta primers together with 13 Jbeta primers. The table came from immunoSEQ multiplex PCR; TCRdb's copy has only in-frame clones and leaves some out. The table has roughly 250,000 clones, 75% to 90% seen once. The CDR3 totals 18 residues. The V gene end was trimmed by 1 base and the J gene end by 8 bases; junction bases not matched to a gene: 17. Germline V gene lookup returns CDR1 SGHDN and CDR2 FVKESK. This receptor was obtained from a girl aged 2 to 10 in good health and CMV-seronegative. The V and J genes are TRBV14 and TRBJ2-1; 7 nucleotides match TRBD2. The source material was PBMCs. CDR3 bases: TGTGCCAGCAGCCAAGGAGCATTAGGGGCGGGAGTTTTCGATGAGCAGTTCTTC. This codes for CASSQGALGAGVFDEQFF.